The clone carrying this T cell receptor (beta chain) was counted ten times or more. The antigen remains unidentified. Unique molecular identifiers, one per molecule, were present on every TCR cDNA molecule. TCRdb redid the calling of the 5' RACE reads with MiXCR, one entry per CDR3 protein. The table includes approximately 16,000 distinct CDR3 sequences, approximately 6.8% detected once. This specimen belongs to a study of spatial heterogeneity in lung cancer. Study details: The donor population consisted of some 67 patients with untreated, early-stage non-small cell lung cancer. Study outcomes and limitations: Ubiquitous expanded tumor TCRs appeared in blood more at resection than follow-up.

Described time point: blood at routine non-recurrence follow-up after resection. Unsorted tumor, nontumor lung tissue or cryopreserved PBMC supplied the whole RNA. This receptor was taken from a male donor with early-stage non-small cell lung cancer. Sequences were derived from PBMCs, sampled at follow-up.

This chain's CDR3 is CATSRAHVGRGEQYF. DNA of the CDR3: TGTGCCACCAGCAGAGCCCACGTCGGACGGGGCGAGCAGTACTTC. The chain joins TRBV15 to TRBJ2-7; TRBD2 might be the D (5 bases). The CDR3 has 15 amino acids. The germline CDR1 and CDR2 sequences are LNHNV and YYDKDF (reference sequence). V shed 1 base and J shed 6 bases, with 16 bases lying between them. Full variable domain (rest looked up from reference TRBV15 and TRBJ2-7): DAMVIQNPRYQVTQFGKPVTLSCSQTLNHNVMYWYQQKSSQAPKLLFHYYDKDFNNEADTPDNFQSRRPNTSFCFLDIRSPGLGDTAMYLCATSRAHVGRGEQYFGPGTRLTVT.